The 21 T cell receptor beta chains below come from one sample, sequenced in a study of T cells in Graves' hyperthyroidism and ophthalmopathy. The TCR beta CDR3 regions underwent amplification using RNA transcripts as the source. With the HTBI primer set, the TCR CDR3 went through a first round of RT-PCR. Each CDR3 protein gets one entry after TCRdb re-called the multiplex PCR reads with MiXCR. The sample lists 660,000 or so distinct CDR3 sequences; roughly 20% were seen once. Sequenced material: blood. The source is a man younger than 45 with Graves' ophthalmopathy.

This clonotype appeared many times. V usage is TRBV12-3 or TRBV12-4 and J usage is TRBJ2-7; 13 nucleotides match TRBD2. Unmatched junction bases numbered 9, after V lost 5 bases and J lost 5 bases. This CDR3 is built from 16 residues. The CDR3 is CASSPGLAGVGHEQYF. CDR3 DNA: TGTGCCAGCAGTCCAGGACTAGCGGGAGTGGGCCACGAGCAGTACTTC.

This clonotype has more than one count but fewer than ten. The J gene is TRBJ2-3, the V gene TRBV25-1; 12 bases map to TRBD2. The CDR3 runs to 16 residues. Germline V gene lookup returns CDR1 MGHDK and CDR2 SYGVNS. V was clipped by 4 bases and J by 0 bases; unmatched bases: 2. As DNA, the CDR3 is TGTGCCAGCAGTGGGGGACTAGCGGGTAGCACAGATACGCAGTATTTT. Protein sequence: CASSGGLAGSTDTQYF.

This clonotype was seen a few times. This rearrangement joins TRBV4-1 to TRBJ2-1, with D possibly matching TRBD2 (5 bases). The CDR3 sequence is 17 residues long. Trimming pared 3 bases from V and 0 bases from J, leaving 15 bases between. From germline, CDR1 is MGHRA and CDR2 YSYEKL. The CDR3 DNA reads TGCGCCAGCAGCCATTCCGCGGACTCCCTCTCCTACAATGAGCAGTTCTTC. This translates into CASSHSADSLSYNEQFF.

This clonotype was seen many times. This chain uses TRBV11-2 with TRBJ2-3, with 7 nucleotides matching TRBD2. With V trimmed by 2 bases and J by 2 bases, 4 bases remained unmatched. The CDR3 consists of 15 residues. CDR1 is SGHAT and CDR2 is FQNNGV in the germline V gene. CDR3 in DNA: TGTGCCAGCAGCTTAAACGCGGGAGCCACAGATACGCAGTATTTT. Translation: CASSLNAGATDTQYF.

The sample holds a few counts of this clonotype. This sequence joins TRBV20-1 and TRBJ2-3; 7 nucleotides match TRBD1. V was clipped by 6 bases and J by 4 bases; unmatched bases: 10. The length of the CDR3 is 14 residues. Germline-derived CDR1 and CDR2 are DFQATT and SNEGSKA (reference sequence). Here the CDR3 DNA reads TGCAGTGCCTCGGACAGGATATTCCCAGATACGCAGTATTTT. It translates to CSASDRIFPDTQYF.

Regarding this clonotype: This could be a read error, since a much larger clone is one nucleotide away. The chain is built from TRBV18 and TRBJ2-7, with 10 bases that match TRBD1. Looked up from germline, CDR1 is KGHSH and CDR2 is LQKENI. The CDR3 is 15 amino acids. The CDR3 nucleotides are TGTGCCAGCTCACCACGGACAGGGGGTACCTACGAGCAGTGCTTC. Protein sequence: CASSPRTGGTYEQCF.

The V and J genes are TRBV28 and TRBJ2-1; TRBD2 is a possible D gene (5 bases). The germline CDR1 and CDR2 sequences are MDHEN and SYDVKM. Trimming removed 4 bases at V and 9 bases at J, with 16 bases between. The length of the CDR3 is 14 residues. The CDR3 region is CASSSSALVFEQFF. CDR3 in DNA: TGTGCCAGCAGTTCCTCCGCACTAGTCTTTGAGCAGTTCTTC.

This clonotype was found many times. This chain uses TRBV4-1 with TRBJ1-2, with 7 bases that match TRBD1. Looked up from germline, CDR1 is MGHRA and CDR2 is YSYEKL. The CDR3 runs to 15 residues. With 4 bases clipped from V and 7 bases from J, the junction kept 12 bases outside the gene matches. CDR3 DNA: TGCGCCAGCAGCCCAGGGGGTGCGGGCGGCGTTGGCTACACCTTC. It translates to CASSPGGAGGVGYTF.

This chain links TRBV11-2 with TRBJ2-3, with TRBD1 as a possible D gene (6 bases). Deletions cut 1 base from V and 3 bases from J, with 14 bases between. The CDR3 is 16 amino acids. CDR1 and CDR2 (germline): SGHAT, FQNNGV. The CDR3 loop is CASSLVHRVETDTQYF. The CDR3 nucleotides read TGTGCCAGCAGCTTAGTGCACAGGGTCGAGACAGATACGCAGTATTTT.

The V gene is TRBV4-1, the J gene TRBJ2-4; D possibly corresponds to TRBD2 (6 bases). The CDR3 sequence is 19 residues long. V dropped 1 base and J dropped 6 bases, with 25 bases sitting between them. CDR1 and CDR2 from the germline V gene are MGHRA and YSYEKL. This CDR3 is CASSQVNLGLSEAGNIQYF. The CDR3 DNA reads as TGCGCCAGCAGCCAAGTGAATCTCGGACTGTCCGAAGCGGGAAACATTCAGTACTTC.

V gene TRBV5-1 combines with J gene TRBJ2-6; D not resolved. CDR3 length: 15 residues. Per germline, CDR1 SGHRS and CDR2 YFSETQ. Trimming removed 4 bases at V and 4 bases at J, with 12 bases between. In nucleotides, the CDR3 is TGCGCCAGCAGCGGGGTAGAGGCGGGGGCCAACGTCCTGACTTTC. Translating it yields CASSGVEAGANVLTF.

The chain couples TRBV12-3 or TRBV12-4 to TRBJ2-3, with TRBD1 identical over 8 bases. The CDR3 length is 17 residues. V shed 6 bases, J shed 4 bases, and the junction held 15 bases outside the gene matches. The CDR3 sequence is CASSRPPWAGGADTQYF. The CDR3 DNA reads TGTGCCAGCAGCCGCCCCCCTTGGGCAGGGGGCGCAGATACGCAGTATTTT.

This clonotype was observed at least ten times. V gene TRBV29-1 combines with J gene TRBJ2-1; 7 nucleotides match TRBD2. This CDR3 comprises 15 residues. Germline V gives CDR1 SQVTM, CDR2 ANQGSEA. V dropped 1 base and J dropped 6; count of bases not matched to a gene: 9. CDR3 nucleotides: TGCAGCGTTGAAGGGCTAGCGGCCTGGAGCAATGAGCAGTTCTTC. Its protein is CSVEGLAAWSNEQFF.

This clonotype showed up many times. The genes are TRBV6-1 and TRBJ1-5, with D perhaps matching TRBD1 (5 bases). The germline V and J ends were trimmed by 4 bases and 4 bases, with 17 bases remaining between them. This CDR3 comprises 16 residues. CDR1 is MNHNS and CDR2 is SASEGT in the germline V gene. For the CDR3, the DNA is TGTGCCAGCAGTGCCCGCTGGGGGACCCAGAATCAGCCCCAGCATTTT. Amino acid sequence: CASSARWGTQNQPQHF.

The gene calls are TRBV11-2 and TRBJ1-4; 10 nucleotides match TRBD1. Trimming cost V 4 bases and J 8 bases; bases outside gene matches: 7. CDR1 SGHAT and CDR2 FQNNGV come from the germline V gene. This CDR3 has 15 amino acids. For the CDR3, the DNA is TGTGCCAGCAGCTCGGGAGGGACAGGGGCCGAAAAACTGTTTTTT. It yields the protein CASSSGGTGAEKLFF.

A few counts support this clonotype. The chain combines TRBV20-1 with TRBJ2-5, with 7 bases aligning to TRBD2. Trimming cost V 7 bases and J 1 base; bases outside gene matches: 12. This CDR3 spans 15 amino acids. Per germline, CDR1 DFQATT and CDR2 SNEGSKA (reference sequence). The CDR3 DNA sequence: TGCAGTGGAGGCGCGGCTAGCGGACCCCAAGAGACCCAGTACTTC. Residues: CSGGAASGPQETQYF.

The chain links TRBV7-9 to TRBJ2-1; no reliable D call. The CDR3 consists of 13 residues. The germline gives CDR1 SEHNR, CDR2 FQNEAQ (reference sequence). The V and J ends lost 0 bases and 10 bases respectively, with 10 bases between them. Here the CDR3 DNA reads TGTGCCAGCAGCTTAGCGATTCTGGGGGAGCAGTTCTTC. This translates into CASSLAILGEQFF.

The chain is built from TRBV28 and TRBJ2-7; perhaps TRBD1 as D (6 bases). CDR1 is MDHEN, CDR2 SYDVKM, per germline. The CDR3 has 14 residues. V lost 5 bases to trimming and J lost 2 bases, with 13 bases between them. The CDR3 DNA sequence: TGTGCCAGCAGTGTCTCAGGGGTGACCTACGAGCAGTACTTC. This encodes CASSVSGVTYEQYF.

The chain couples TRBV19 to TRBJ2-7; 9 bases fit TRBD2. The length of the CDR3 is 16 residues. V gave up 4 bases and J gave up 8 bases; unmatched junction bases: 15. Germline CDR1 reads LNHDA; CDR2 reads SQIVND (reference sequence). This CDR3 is CASSTSQPGLAVKQYF. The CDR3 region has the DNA TGTGCCAGTAGTACCTCTCAACCGGGACTAGCTGTCAAGCAGTACTTC.

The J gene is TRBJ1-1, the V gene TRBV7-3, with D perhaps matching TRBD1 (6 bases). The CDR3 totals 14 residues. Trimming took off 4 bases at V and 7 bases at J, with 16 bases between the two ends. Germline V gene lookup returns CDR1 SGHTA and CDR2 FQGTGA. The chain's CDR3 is CASSSGQRRDEAFF. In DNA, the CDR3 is TGTGCCAGCAGCTCCGGACAGAGGCGGGATGAAGCTTTCTTT.

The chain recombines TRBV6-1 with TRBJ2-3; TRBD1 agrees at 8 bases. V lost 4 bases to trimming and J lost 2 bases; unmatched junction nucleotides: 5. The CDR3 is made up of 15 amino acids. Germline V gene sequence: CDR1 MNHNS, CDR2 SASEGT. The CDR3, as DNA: TGTGCCAGCAGTGTGCGTCAGGGGGCCACAGATACGCAGTATTTT. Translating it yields CASSVRQGATDTQYF.